This T cell receptor (beta chain) was found in a study of blood T cells in healthy people across ages. Study-wide context: Template switching caught about one barcoded beta molecule for each two T cells.

PCR was performed a second time for about 6 to 11 cycles using a sample-barcoded 5' primer and a J-beta primer mix. MiXCR, applied by TCRdb to the 5' RACE reads, yields one record per CDR3 protein. The sample gives 380,000 or so distinct CDR3 sequences, 52% of which show up once; about 54% is in the top ten. The CDR3 spans 13 residues. V lost 6 bases and J lost 4, with 9 bases in between. From germline, CDR1 is SNHLY and CDR2 FYNNEI. Findings and limits, study-wide: With donor CMV status unknown, expanded clonotype changes were possibly confounded. Naive CD4+ cells and diversity were both higher in long-lived donors than in aged donors.

Comments on this clonotype: Its matching antigen is unknown.

The sample comprised blood. This TCR was sampled from a man aged 55-75 years in good health. This chain uses TRBV2 with TRBJ1-4; D is unclear. The CDR3 DNA is TGTGCCAGCAGGGCAGAAGTTAATGAAAAACTGTTTTTT. Its translation is CASRAEVNEKLFF.